One and the same sample provided the 27 T cell receptor beta chains below, sequenced in a study of blood T cell repertoires in COVID-19. Sequencing used immunoSEQ multiplex PCR; TCRdb keeps in-frame clones, though not all of them. The profile shows about 200,000 clones, roughly 88% of them singletons. Sequencing input: peripheral blood. These TCRs come from a man aged 45 to 65 with active or convalescent COVID-19.

CDR3: CASSYLGQGNNSPLHF. Here the CDR3 DNA reads TGTGCCAGCAGTTACCTCGGGCAGGGAAATAATTCACCCCTCCACTTT. This rearrangement joins TRBV6-5 to TRBJ1-6; D may be TRBD1 (5 bases). The CDR3 is 16 residues long. The V end was cut by 2 bases, the J end by 5 bases, with 13 bases between. Germline loops: CDR1 MNHEY, CDR2 SVGAGI.

This chain connects TRBV27 to TRBJ2-1, with 8 positions matching TRBD1. The CDR3 is 14 amino acids. The V and J ends lost 3 bases and 9 bases, in that order; junction bases with no gene match: 7. Germline CDR1 and CDR2: MNHEY and SMNVEV (reference sequence). The CDR3 sequence: CASSFRRQGSEQFF. The CDR3 DNA sequence: TGTGCCAGCAGTTTCCGTCGACAGGGGTCTGAGCAGTTCTTC.

The chain couples TRBV29-1 to TRBJ2-7; 16 bases agree with TRBD2. V gave up 5 bases and J gave up 0 bases; unmatched junction bases: 7. The CDR3 has 17 amino acids. Germline V CDR1 and CDR2: SQVTM, ANQGSEA. The CDR3 loop is CSVKGLAGGPGSYEQYF. CDR3 in DNA: TGCAGCGTTAAGGGACTAGCGGGAGGGCCGGGCTCCTACGAGCAGTACTTC.

The J gene is TRBJ2-7, the V gene TRBV28; D not certain. The germline V gene encodes CDR1 MDHEN and CDR2 SYDVKM. V was cut by 7 bases and J by 0 bases, with 10 bases left in between. CDR3 length: 13 residues. The CDR3 sequence is CASKESRSYEQYF. CDR3 bases: TGTGCCAGCAAAGAGAGCCGCTCCTACGAGCAGTACTTC.

The chain joins TRBV10-3 to TRBJ2-1; 9 bases match TRBD2. Germline V gene sequence: CDR1 ENHRY, CDR2 SYGVKD. CDR3 length: 15 residues. The ends lost 6 bases at V and 8 bases at J; junction bases unmatched: 11. CDR3 coding DNA: TGTGCCATCAGGAGGGGGACTAGCCGGCTCGATGAGCAGTTCTTC. It translates to CAIRRGTSRLDEQFF.

The chain combines TRBV7-2 with TRBJ2-3, with TRBD2 matching over 13 bases. This CDR3 spans 17 amino acids. Trimming at V came to 5 bases and at J to 4 bases, leaving 9 bases not matched to a gene. Germline V gene data show CDR1 as SGHTA and CDR2 as FQGNSA. For the CDR3, the DNA is TGTGCCAGCAGCCGGACGGGACTAGCGGGAAACGCAGATACGCAGTATTTT. Translated, it gives CASSRTGLAGNADTQYF.

This clone has just a few counts. The chain links TRBV6-5 to TRBJ1-1; 7 nucleotides agree with TRBD1. Germline CDR1 is MNHEY and CDR2 is SVGAGI. This CDR3 is 14 amino acids long. Germline trimming cut 6 bases from V and 2 bases from J; bases unmatched to any gene: 6. CDR3 amino acids: CASRDAGGNTEAFF. The CDR3 DNA is TGTGCCAGCAGAGATGCAGGGGGAAACACTGAAGCTTTCTTT.

This clone was picked up a small number of times. This chain connects TRBV27 to TRBJ2-1; the match to TRBD2 covers 9 bases. The J segment lost 2 bases and the V segment lost 1 base, leaving 3 bases of the junction unmatched. The germline CDR1 and CDR2 sequences are MNHEY and SMNVEV (reference sequence). CDR3 length: 16 residues. The chain's CDR3 is CASSLFSSGAYNEQFF. CDR3 nucleotides: TGTGCCAGCAGTTTATTTTCTAGCGGGGCCTACAATGAGCAGTTCTTC.

The chain is built from TRBV6-2 or TRBV6-3 and TRBJ2-3, with 7 bases that match TRBD2. This CDR3 is built from 15 residues. CDR1 and CDR2 from the germline V gene are MNHEY and SVGEGT. Trimming took 4 bases from V and 1 from J; bases not matched to a gene: 5. The CDR3 DNA reads TGTGCCAGCAGTTTCGATACTAGCGGCACAGATACGCAGTATTTT. Translating it yields CASSFDTSGTDTQYF.

This clone was counted a single time. In DNA, the CDR3 is TGCAGCGTCCTTTCGACAGACAACTATGGCTACACCTTC. It translates to CSVLSTDNYGYTF. The J gene is TRBJ1-2, the V gene TRBV29-1; D is perhaps TRBD1 (5 bases). Between the trimmed V and J ends, which lost 6 bases and 2 bases, there was a span of 13 bases. Germline lookup yields CDR1 SQVTM and CDR2 ANQGSEA. This CDR3 has 13 amino acids.

The rearrangement links TRBV9 to TRBJ1-2, with D possibly TRBD1 on 6 matching bases. The germline V and J ends were trimmed by 4 bases and 0 bases, with 22 bases remaining between them. This CDR3 region has 18 residues. Germline V CDR1 and CDR2: SGDLS, YYNGEE. CDR3 amino acids: CASSLLGGTNLPNYGYTF. In DNA, the CDR3 is TGTGCCAGCAGCCTCCTAGGGGGGACTAACCTTCCTAACTATGGCTACACCTTC. Using reference TRBV9 and TRBJ1-2 for the parts outside the CDR3, the full variable domain is DSGVTQTPKHLITATGQRVTLRCSPRSGDLSVYWYQQSLDQGLQFLIQYYNGEERAKGNILERFSAQQFPDLHSELNLSSLELGDSALYFCASSLLGGTNLPNYGYTFGSGTRLTVV.

V gene TRBV6-5 combines with J gene TRBJ1-2; D unresolved. CDR1 is MNHEY, CDR2 SVGAGI, per germline. Trimming stripped 0 bases from V and 4 bases from J, with 12 bases between. The CDR3 has 15 amino acids. CDR3 sequence: CASSYSIRLIYGYTF. The CDR3 DNA sequence: TGTGCCAGCAGTTACTCGATTAGACTGATCTATGGCTACACCTTC.

This clone occurred once. The chain is built from TRBV9 and TRBJ1-2; possible D gene TRBD1, 5 bases. Looked up from germline, CDR1 is SGDLS and CDR2 is YYNGEE. This CDR3 comprises 14 residues. The V end was cut by 3 bases, the J end by 2 bases, with 11 bases between. The CDR3, as DNA: TGTGCCAGCAGCGCCCAGGGTAGGAACTATGGCTACACCTTC. Residues: CASSAQGRNYGYTF.

V and J are TRBV28 and TRBJ2-1, with 11 bases matching TRBD1. The trim removed 3 bases at V and 8 bases at J, leaving 3 bases unmatched. Germline V gene sequence: CDR1 MDHEN, CDR2 SYDVKM. The CDR3 is 14 amino acids. Here the CDR3 DNA reads TGTGCCAGCAGTTTTGGACAGGGGGCAGATGAGCAGTTCTTC. As protein: CASSFGQGADEQFF.

The chain carries TRBV7-6 and TRBJ2-5, with 11 bases aligning to TRBD2. The CDR3 loop spans 17 amino acids. The V gene's germline CDR1 is SGHVS and CDR2 FNYEAQ. With 1 base clipped from V and 6 bases from J, the junction kept 10 bases outside the gene matches. The CDR3 bases are TGTGCCAGCAGCTTAGGAGGAGGGACTAGCGGCTTGAAGACCCAGTACTTC. Protein: CASSLGGGTSGLKTQYF.

This clone was detected only once. V usage is TRBV5-3 and J usage is TRBJ2-7; no definite D call. TRBV5-3 is an ORF, with its function uncertain. The CDR3 loop spans 12 amino acids. The CDR3 nucleotides are TGTCCTCCCCCGCCGAGCTCCTACGAGCAGTACGTC. Translated, it gives CPPPPSSYEQYV.

The V gene is TRBV19, the J gene TRBJ1-1; the D gene is possibly TRBD1 (5 bases). Trimming took off 7 bases at V and 1 base at J, with 10 bases between the two ends. The CDR3 is 13 residues long. Germline V gene lookup returns CDR1 LNHDA and CDR2 SQIVND (reference sequence). The CDR3 is CASKKGPNTEAFF. CDR3 DNA sequence: TGTGCCAGTAAAAAGGGGCCGAACACTGAAGCTTTCTTT.

The CDR3 region has the DNA TGTGCCAGCAGCCCCGGGACAGCTTTCTATGGCTACACCTTC. Protein product: CASSPGTAFYGYTF. The rearrangement joins TRBV7-2 to TRBJ1-2, with 7 bases lining up with TRBD1. This CDR3 spans 14 amino acids. Germline assignment: CDR1 SGHTA and CDR2 FQGNSA. After removal of 5 bases from V and 4 bases from J, the junction contained 7 bases not matched to a gene.

The chain couples TRBV7-9 to TRBJ1-3; 9 nucleotides line up with TRBD1. V shed 5 bases and J 3 bases; nucleotides not matched to a gene: 14. Looked up from germline, CDR1 is SEHNR and CDR2 is FQNEAQ (reference sequence). The CDR3 consists of 18 residues. The DNA of the CDR3 is TGTGCCAGCAGCCCCCTCCGGACAGGGGTGTTGTTTGGAAACACCATATATTTT. It yields the protein CASSPLRTGVLFGNTIYF.

The CDR3 DNA sequence: TGCGCCAGCAGCTTTCAACAAGGGGTTTGGACTAGCGACAAGCAGTACTTC. It is translated as CASSFQQGVWTSDKQYF. This sequence joins TRBV5-1 and TRBJ2-7; 9 bases are a match to TRBD2. V shed 2 bases and J 8 bases; nucleotides not matched to a gene: 17. CDR1 and CDR2 (germline): SGHRS, YFSETQ. There are 17 residues in the CDR3.

The chain recombines TRBV2 with TRBJ1-1; possibly TRBD1 for D (5 bases). The germline V gene has CDR1 SNHLY and CDR2 FYNNEI. The V gene lost 1 base and the J gene lost 2 bases, with 14 bases spanning the gap. The CDR3 has 16 amino acids. In nucleotides, the CDR3 is TGTGCCAGCAGTGAAGGGGTTTGGGGGGTAAACACTGAAGCTTTCTTT. It is translated as CASSEGVWGVNTEAFF.

This clone was counted a few times. The chain has TRBV6-2 or TRBV6-3 and TRBJ1-1; D call uncertain. In germline, CDR1 is MNHEY, CDR2 SVGEGT. CDR3 length: 13 amino acids. With 0 bases removed from V and 4 bases from J, the gap between germline ends came to 6 bases. The CDR3: CASSYSLGTEAFF. The CDR3 coding sequence is TGTGCCAGCAGTTACTCCCTCGGCACTGAAGCTTTCTTT.

The genes are TRBV11-3 and TRBJ1-1, with D possibly TRBD1 on 5 matching bases. The germline gives CDR1 SGHNT, CDR2 YENEEA. The V and J ends lost 0 bases and 1 base respectively, with 9 bases between them. The CDR3 consists of 15 residues. For the CDR3, the DNA is TGTGCCAGCAGCTTAGATGGCGGACAGAACACTGAAGCTTTCTTT. Amino acids: CASSLDGGQNTEAFF.

The rearrangement links TRBV7-2 to TRBJ2-3; D gene uncertain. The germline V and J ends were trimmed by 2 bases and 1 base, with 10 bases remaining between them. The CDR3 is made up of 15 amino acids. CDR1 and CDR2 (germline): SGHTA, FQGNSA. Written as DNA, the CDR3 is TGTGCCAGCAGCTTAATCCTAGGCCGCACAGATACGCAGTATTTT. Translated: CASSLILGRTDTQYF.

This clone has a single count. This chain joins TRBV10-3 and TRBJ1-5; no firm D call. The germline V and J ends were trimmed by 2 bases and 1 base, with 9 bases remaining between them. Per the germline V gene, CDR1 is ENHRY and CDR2 is SYGVKD. This CDR3 contains 15 residues. This chain's CDR3 is CAISETARSNQPQHF. CDR3 DNA sequence: TGTGCCATCAGTGAGACAGCCAGGAGCAATCAGCCCCAGCATTTT.

The rearrangement joins TRBV27 to TRBJ1-2, with D possibly being TRBD1 (5 bases). Looked up from germline, CDR1 is MNHEY and CDR2 is SMNVEV (reference sequence). The CDR3 extends over 13 amino acids. The germline V and J ends were trimmed by 6 bases and 3 bases, with 11 bases remaining between them. Here the CDR3 DNA reads TGTGCCAGCAGGGCAGGGTCGCACTATGGCTACACCTTC. It is translated as CASRAGSHYGYTF.

This chain links TRBV21-1 with TRBJ2-3; the DNA was not compared with TRBD2, the D call given in the table. TRBV21-1 is noted as a pseudogene. This CDR3 contains 17 residues. Written as DNA, the CDR3 is TGTGCCAGCACCGCCCGTGTGGCTAGTCACTGGACAGATACGCAGTATTTT. It encodes CASTARVASHWTDTQYF.